This T cell receptor beta chain is drawn from a study of post-analysis software for immune sequencing data. Points from the study as a whole: Same-batch preparations were strongly co-clustered by F measure. In patients, TRBV5-6, TRBV5-1 and TRBV20-1 belonged to five TRBV segments found more frequently than in controls. Comparison with controls showed significantly lower normalized Chao1 diversity in multiple sclerosis patients.

Trimming removed 3 bases from V and 7 bases from J; junction bases left unmatched: 4. The CDR3 runs 13 residues. CDR1 is SQVTM, CDR2 ANQGSEA, per germline. cDNA libraries for TCR beta contained unique molecular identifiers. TCRdb analysed the PCR reads with MiXCR anew, one entry per CDR3 protein. The sample consists of roughly 200,000 distinct CDR3 sequences, roughly 28% of them appearing once. This clonotype was observed many times. Its antigen is not known. The sequenced sample consisted of blood. The sequence was collected from a girl aged 2-17 years with multiple sclerosis. The chain carries TRBV29-1 and TRBJ2-5, with 11 bases lining up with TRBD2. The CDR3 loop is CSVEPGTSGTQYF. CDR3 DNA sequence: TGCAGCGTTGAGCCCGGGACTAGCGGGACCCAGTACTTC.